In this sample, the clone carrying this T cell receptor (beta chain) turned up a few times. Its antigen is unidentified. These data come from a study of T cell responses to AZD1222 COVID-19 vaccine. Across the whole study: Second-dose recipients at about 4 or about 12 weeks were treated as one pooled group.

The CDR3 is made up of 16 amino acids. In germline, CDR1 is SGHRS, CDR2 YFSETQ. J was trimmed by 4 bases and V by 6 bases; bases with no gene match: 10. TCRdb's copy holds only in-frame clones and misses some; the assay was immunoSEQ multiplex PCR. Among 95,000 to 100,000 clones listed, 90% were seen once. Study results and caveats: Clonal diversity was possibly underestimated, and the donors were mostly white British, with more females. Rises in breadth and depth of Spike-specific TCRs came after two AZD1222 doses. Epitopes outside B.1.351 and B.1.1.7 mutated regions reportedly drew nearly half of spike TCRs.

The chain links TRBV5-1 to TRBJ2-7, with 13 nucleotides matching TRBD2. The source of this sequence is an adult in good health. The source material was peripheral blood, sampled on day 0 of AZD1222 vaccination. The CDR3 protein is CASTATSGGTVYEQYF. Written as DNA, the CDR3 is TGCGCCAGCACAGCGACTAGCGGGGGGACAGTGTACGAGCAGTACTTC. Looking up the rest from reference TRBV5-1 and TRBJ2-7 gives the full variable domain: KAGVTQTPRYLIKTRGQQVTLSCSPISGHRSVSWYQQTPGQGLQFLFEYFSETQRNKGNFPGRFSGRQFSNSRSEMNVSTLELGDSALYLCASTATSGGTVYEQYFGPGTRLTVT.